This T cell receptor (beta chain) derives from a study of blood T cell repertoires in COVID-19. About the study: COVID-19 samples, acute and convalescent, were from the United States, Italy and Spain. Sample material is recorded as cDNA or gDNA derived from T cells, B-cell-depleted T cells, or PBMCs.

From germline, CDR1 is MNHNS and CDR2 SASEGT. The CDR3 runs to 14 residues. Trimming cost V 1 base and J 5 bases, with 11 bases left between them. Original analysis: Reference gene primer amplification in the assay estimated nucleated cell counts. TCRdb's copy holds only in-frame clones and misses some; the assay was immunoSEQ multiplex PCR. V and J calls plus clone size are reproduced from that table; the DNA served to infer D and trimming. The table shows some 19,000 clones, with roughly 90% occurring only once. The specimen was peripheral blood. The V and J genes are TRBV6-1 and TRBJ2-5, with a tentative D call TRBD2 (6 bases). The TCR comes from a human donor in a cohort sampled during active COVID-19. The donor label of this sample is uncertain. In DNA, the CDR3 is TGTGCCAGCAGTGAAGGCGGGGAATTGGAGACCCAGTACTTC. Amino acids: CASSEGGELETQYF.